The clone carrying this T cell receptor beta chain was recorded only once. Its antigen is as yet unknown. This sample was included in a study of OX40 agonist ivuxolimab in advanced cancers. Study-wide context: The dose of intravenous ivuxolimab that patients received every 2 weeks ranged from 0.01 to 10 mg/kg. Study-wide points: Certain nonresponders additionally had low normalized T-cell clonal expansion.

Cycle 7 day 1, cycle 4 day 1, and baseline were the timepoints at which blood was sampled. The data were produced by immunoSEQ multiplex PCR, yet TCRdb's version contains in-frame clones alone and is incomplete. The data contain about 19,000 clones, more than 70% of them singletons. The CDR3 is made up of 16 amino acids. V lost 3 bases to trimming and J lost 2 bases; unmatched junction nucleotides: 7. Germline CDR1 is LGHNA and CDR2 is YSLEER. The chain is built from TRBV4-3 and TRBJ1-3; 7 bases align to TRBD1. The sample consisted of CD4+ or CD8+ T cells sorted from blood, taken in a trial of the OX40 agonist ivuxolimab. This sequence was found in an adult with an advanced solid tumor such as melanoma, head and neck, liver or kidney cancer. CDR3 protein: CASSQARQGAGNTIYF. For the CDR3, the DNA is TGCGCCAGCAGCCAGGCCCGACAGGGCGCTGGAAACACCATATATTTT.